Following are 21 T cell receptor beta chains from one sample sequenced in a study of cytomegalovirus exposure and HLA in healthy donors. PCR was performed using 60 Vbeta and 13 Jbeta primers. The data were produced by immunoSEQ multiplex PCR, yet TCRdb's version contains in-frame clones alone and is incomplete. There are approximately 100,000 clones in the sample; 65% to 80% occur only once, and 1.5% to 2% lies in the top ten. Source material: PBMCs. These TCRs come from a woman aged 40 to 49 in good health and CMV-seronegative.

This sequence joins TRBV5-4 and TRBJ1-4; perhaps TRBD1 as D (6 bases). With 5 bases removed from V and 2 bases from J, the gap between germline ends came to 16 bases. The germline gives CDR1 SGHNT, CDR2 YYREEE (reference sequence). The CDR3 is 16 residues long. The CDR3 loop reads CASSSQSTGTNEKLFF. DNA of the CDR3: TGTGCCAGCAGTTCCCAGAGCACAGGGACTAATGAAAAACTGTTTTTT.

Regarding this clone: Being one base from a much bigger clone, this may be a read error. This sample also contains other DNA sequences that code for the same CDR3. V usage is TRBV7-6 and J usage is TRBJ1-2; 7 bases map to TRBD1. Germline CDR1 SGHVS, CDR2 FNYEAQ. CDR3 length equals 12 residues. Trimming at V came to 6 bases and at J to 6 bases, leaving 4 bases not matched to a gene. The CDR3 sequence: CASSDRVDGYTF. The CDR3 DNA reads TGTGCCAGCAGTGACAGGGTCGATGGCTACACCTTC.

In its sample, this clone was seen a few times. The chain recombines TRBV5-1 with TRBJ2-5; the D gene is possibly TRBD2 (6 bases). Germline CDR1 and CDR2: SGHRS and YFSETQ. This CDR3 spans 13 amino acids. V was shortened by 3 bases and J by 3 bases, with 9 bases between the two germline ends. The CDR3 DNA follows: TGCGCCAGCAGCTACTCGGGAGAAGAGACCCAGTACTTC. Residues: CASSYSGEETQYF.

This clone was seen only a few times. The J gene is TRBJ2-3, the V gene TRBV19; 7 bases map to TRBD1. From germline, CDR1 is LNHDA and CDR2 SQIVND (reference sequence). The V gene end was trimmed by 3 bases and the J gene end by 6 bases; junction bases not matched to a gene: 15. The CDR3 is made up of 17 amino acids. The CDR3 region is CASSMIRAGGRTDTQYF. The CDR3 DNA follows: TGTGCCAGTAGTATGATAAGGGCAGGGGGACGGACCGATACGCAGTATTTT.

Worth noting for this clone: A read error may account for a junction end that differs from germline. The chain links TRBV7-7 to TRBJ2-2; D might be TRBD2 (8 bases). The CDR3 has 16 residues. Per the germline V gene, CDR1 is SSHAT and CDR2 is FNYEAQ (reference sequence). CDR3 nucleotide sequence: TGTGCTAGCAGCTTAGAAGGGACAGCGGGGGCCGGGGAGCTGTTTTTT. This gives the protein CASSLEGTAGAGELFF.

V gene TRBV6-6 combines with J gene TRBJ1-2; D unclear. The CDR3 spans 16 residues. Germline CDR1 and CDR2: MNHNY and SVGAGI (reference sequence). With 0 bases removed from V and 3 bases from J, the gap between germline ends came to 14 bases. The CDR3 spells CASSYSPGIGYYGYTF. CDR3 bases: TGTGCCAGCAGTTACTCCCCCGGGATAGGATACTATGGCTACACCTTC.

The chain joins TRBV30 to TRBJ1-1; D is undetermined. The CDR3 length is 13 residues. Germline CDR1 is GTSNPN and CDR2 is SVGIG (reference sequence). With 7 bases removed from V and 1 base from J, the gap between germline ends came to 13 bases. CDR3 nucleotides: TGTGCCTACGAGAAGCTTAAGAACACTGAAGCTTTCTTT. Its translation: CAYEKLKNTEAFF.

This clone was observed a handful of times. The V gene is TRBV27, the J gene TRBJ2-6; D not resolved. Germline-derived CDR1 and CDR2 are MNHEY and SMNVEV (reference sequence). This CDR3 is built from 15 residues. V was shortened by 0 bases and J by 1 base, with 4 bases between the two germline ends. This CDR3 reads CASSLSLSGANVLTF. The CDR3 nucleotides read TGTGCCAGCAGTTTATCCCTTTCTGGGGCCAACGTCCTGACTTTC.

V usage is TRBV29-1 and J usage is TRBJ2-2; D remains ambiguous. Germline loops: CDR1 SQVTM, CDR2 ANQGSEA. This CDR3 contains 12 residues. V lost 4 bases, J lost 5 bases, and 8 bases lay in between. For the CDR3, the DNA is TGCAGCGTTGCCCGGTCGACCGGGGAGCTGTTTTTT. This translates into CSVARSTGELFF.

The chain combines TRBV4-2 with TRBJ1-2; 7 nucleotides agree with TRBD1. CDR3 length: 15 residues. Germline CDR1 is LGHNA and CDR2 is YNFKEQ. V lost 3 bases and J lost 4; bases outside the gene matches: 8. CDR3 bases: TGTGCCAGCAGCCATAACAGCGGACAGGTCTATGGCTACACCTTC. Protein sequence: CASSHNSGQVYGYTF.

The chain is built from TRBV5-8 and TRBJ2-7, with D tentatively TRBD1 (5 bases). This CDR3 is 14 amino acids long. V was pared by 2 bases and J by 3 bases, with 12 bases between. Germline CDR1 reads SGHTS; CDR2 reads YDEGEE. The CDR3 bases are TGTGCCAGCAGCTTTGAGACAGACCTCTACGAGCAGTACTTC. Protein sequence: CASSFETDLYEQYF. The full variable domain, with the rest looked up from reference TRBV5-8 and TRBJ2-7, is EAGVTQSPTHLIKTRGQQATLRCSPISGHTSVYWYQQALGLGLQFLLWYDEGEERNRGNFPPRFSGRQFPNYSSELNVNALELEDSALYLCASSFETDLYEQYFGPGTRLTVT.

J is TRBJ2-5 and V is TRBV18; 9 nucleotides match TRBD1. V shed 8 bases and J 4 bases; nucleotides not matched to a gene: 14. Germline CDR1 reads KGHSH; CDR2 reads LQKENI. The length of the CDR3 is 16 residues. The CDR3 sequence is CASHVSTGGAGETQYF. The CDR3 DNA reads as TGTGCCAGCCACGTCAGTACAGGGGGCGCCGGAGAGACCCAGTACTTC.

The chain is built from TRBV15 and TRBJ2-7; 7 bases align to TRBD1. Trimming took 5 bases from V and 1 from J; bases not matched to a gene: 5. The CDR3 runs to 14 residues. Germline lookup yields CDR1 LNHNV and CDR2 YYDKDF (reference sequence). CDR3 DNA sequence: TGTGCCACCAGCGGGAACAGGGGATCCTACGAGCAGTACTTC. Protein product: CATSGNRGSYEQYF.

This clone was counted a single time. The V gene is TRBV7-2, the J gene TRBJ2-5; D is perhaps TRBD1 (6 bases). The CDR3 contains 14 residues. V lost 6 bases and J 1 base, leaving 12 bases between the germline ends. Germline V gives CDR1 SGHTA, CDR2 FQGNSA. The CDR3 here is CASSRDTSQETQYF. CDR3 DNA: TGTGCCAGCAGTCGGGACACCTCCCAAGAGACCCAGTACTTC.

This chain connects TRBV7-2 to TRBJ2-2; TRBD1 matches 11 bases. This CDR3 region has 15 residues. Germline trimming cut 6 bases from V and 5 bases from J; bases unmatched to any gene: 5. Germline loops: CDR1 SGHTA, CDR2 FQGNSA. This chain's CDR3 is CASSMWDRGTGELFF. In DNA, the CDR3 is TGTGCCAGCAGTATGTGGGACAGGGGGACCGGGGAGCTGTTTTTT.

This clone was seen more than once but under ten times. The J gene is TRBJ1-5, the V gene TRBV30; D is perhaps TRBD1 (5 bases). The CDR3 contains 15 residues. Germline CDR1 and CDR2: GTSNPN and SVGIG (reference sequence). Trimming removed 4 bases at V and 4 bases at J, with 17 bases between. For the CDR3, the DNA is TGTGCCTGGAATGGGGGGACGTCGGAGAATCAGCCCCAGCATTTT. Translation gives CAWNGGTSENQPQHF.

This chain joins TRBV5-1 and TRBJ1-6; TRBD1 aligns across 9 bases. CDR1 SGHRS and CDR2 YFSETQ come from the germline V gene. V shed 0 bases, J shed 8 bases, and the junction held 6 bases outside the gene matches. There are 16 residues in the CDR3. The CDR3 coding sequence is TGCGCCAGCAGCTTGGGGCCTAGGACAGGGGATTCACCCCTCCACTTT. This codes for CASSLGPRTGDSPLHF.

This clone was observed a handful of times. The chain links TRBV7-3 to TRBJ2-1; 7 bases align to TRBD1. The V gene end was trimmed by 4 bases and the J gene end by 0 bases; junction bases not matched to a gene: 3. Germline lookup yields CDR1 SGHTA and CDR2 FQGTGA. This CDR3 has 15 residues. CDR3 in amino acids: CASSSTGVSYNEQFF. For the CDR3, the DNA is TGTGCCAGCAGCTCTACAGGGGTCTCCTACAATGAGCAGTTCTTC.

Regarding this clone: Compared with germline, one end of the junction differs, possibly owing to a read error. This chain joins TRBV4-1 and TRBJ2-1; the match to TRBD2 covers 7 bases. The CDR3 has 16 amino acids. Germline V gives CDR1 MGHRA, CDR2 YSYEKL. The DNA for the CDR3 is TGCGCCAGCAGGCAAGGACTAGTCGACTCCTACAATGAGCAGTTCTTC. Translated: CASRQGLVDSYNEQFF.

The CDR3 loop reads CASSRPGRPRAQETQYF. In DNA, the CDR3 is TGCGCCAGCAGTCGTCCGGGCCGACCGCGGGCACAAGAGACCCAGTACTTC. This chain links TRBV5-1 with TRBJ2-5; maybe TRBD2 (5 bases). The CDR3 has 17 residues. Trimming took 5 bases from V and 2 from J, leaving 22 bases between them. CDR1 is SGHRS and CDR2 is YFSETQ in the germline V gene. The full variable domain, completed using reference TRBV5-1 and TRBJ2-5, is KAGVTQTPRYLIKTRGQQVTLSCSPISGHRSVSWYQQTPGQGLQFLFEYFSETQRNKGNFPGRFSGRQFSNSRSEMNVSTLELGDSALYLCASSRPGRPRAQETQYFGPGTRLLVL.

The rearrangement uses TRBV7-9 and TRBJ2-2; possible D gene TRBD1, 6 bases. Germline-derived CDR1 and CDR2 are SEHNR and FQNEAQ (reference sequence). V dropped 1 base and J dropped 1 base, with 7 bases sitting between them. The CDR3 is made up of 15 amino acids. The CDR3 reads CASSLGGGNTGELFF. As DNA, the CDR3 is TGTGCCAGCAGCTTAGGAGGGGGGAACACCGGGGAGCTGTTTTTT.